This is a list of T cell receptor beta chains from one sample in a study of blood T cell repertoires in COVID-19. Here immunoSEQ multiplex PCR was the method, and the copy in TCRdb shows in-frame clones only, minus some. The table includes roughly 200,000 clones, roughly four fifths detected once. The sequenced sample was PBMCs or T cells enriched from blood (not recorded which). All receptors come from a man aged 35-49 years who had recovered from COVID-19. The CDR3 runs from the conserved cysteine through the conserved F or W. A D gene is named only where the DNA matches it firmly. A clone size is listed for some rows: how often the clone was seen (once, few, many), or a class if it is expanded.

.	TRBJ2-1	TRBV7-9	TRBD2	TGTGCCAGCAGCTTCCCCGGGACTAGCGGGAGAGCTGAGCAGTTCTTC	CASSFPGTSGRAEQFF
few	TRBJ1-1	TRBV30	TRBD1	TGTGCCTGCCGGAACAGGGGGGGGAACACTGAAGCTTTCTTT	CACRNRGGNTEAFF
.	TRBJ1-3	TRBV7-9	.	TGTGCCAGCAGCTTAGATGGGACTACGAACTTT	CASSLDGTTNF
.	TRBJ2-7	TRBV15	.	.	CATSRHSGQGNYEQYF
.	TRBJ1-5	TRBV12-3/TRBV12-4	TRBD1	TGTGCCAGCAGTGACAGGGGAGGGCAGCCCCAGCATTTT	CASSDRGGQPQHF
.	TRBJ1-1	TRBV27	TRBD1	TGTGCCAGCAGTTTATTGGCAGGGGGGCTTGTCTTT	CASSLLAGGLVF
.	TRBJ1-1	TRBV28	.	TGTGCCAGCACATCCTACCCCGACAGCTCCGCTTTCTTT	CASTSYPDSSAFF
.	TRBJ1-2	TRBV6-5	.	TGTGCCAGCAGTACAGAGCACTATGGCTACACCTTC	CASSTEHYGYTF
.	TRBJ1-6	TRBV5-8	TRBD1	TGTGCCAGCAGCATGGACAGGGTAAATTCACCCCTCCACTTT	CASSMDRVNSPLHF
.	TRBJ2-5	TRBV1	.	TGCACCAGCAGCCAAGATGGTGCCCGGACTAGCGGGAGTGGGACCCAGTACTTC	CTSSQDGARTSGSGTQYF
.	TRBJ1-5	TRBV6-1	.	TGTGCCAGCAGTGAAGATTCCGGGTGGATTCAGCCCCAGCATTTT	CASSEDSGWIQPQHF
.	TRBJ1-4	TRBV20-1	TRBD1	TGCAGTGCTAGTCCCCCGCAACAGGGGGTGGGTGAAAAACTGTTTTTT	CSASPPQQGVGEKLFF
.	TRBJ1-2	TRBV7-9	TRBD1	TGTGCCAGCAGCCCTTCCGGACAGGGGGGCTATGGCTACACCTTC	CASSPSGQGGYGYTF
.	TRBJ1-5	TRBV7-2	TRBD1	TGTGCCAGCAGCCCTGGGGGGACAGGGGGTAATCAGCCCCAGCATTTT	CASSPGGTGGNQPQHF
.	TRBJ1-1	TRBV7-5	.	TGTGCCAGAAGCCAAGGGGAGGTTTGGGGGAAAAGCCAGAACACTGAAGCTTTCTTT	CARSQGEVWGKSQNTEAFF
.	TRBJ2-7	TRBV18	TRBD1	TGTGCCAGCTCACCACGGGACAGCTACGAGCAGTACTTC	CASSPRDSYEQYF
few	TRBJ2-3	TRBV6-5	TRBD2	TGTGCCAGCACCAAGGGGAGGGCAGATACGCAGTATTTT	CASTKGRADTQYF
.	TRBJ2-7	TRBV7-6	.	TGTGCCAGCAGCTCGTTCGGGTCCGGCGACGAGCAGTACTTC	CASSSFGSGDEQYF
.	TRBJ1-4	TRBV4-3	.	TGCGCCAGCAGCCAAGATATTTACAGGGCGAATGAAAAACTGTTTTTT	CASSQDIYRANEKLFF
few	TRBJ1-5	TRBV29-1	TRBD1	TGCAGCGTGAAGACAGGGGAGGGGGATCAGCCCCAGCATTTT	CSVKTGEGDQPQHF
many	TRBJ1-2	TRBV19	TRBD1	TGTGCCAGTAGTATTGGGACAGGGGGCGAAATAGCGTTT	CASSIGTGGEIAF
once	TRBJ1-1	TRBV3-1/TRBV3-2	TRBD1	TGTGCCAGCAGTCGGACAGGGGACACTGAAGCTTTCTTT	CASSRTGDTEAFF
.	TRBJ2-1	TRBV4-3	TRBD2	TGCGCCAGCAGCCGGGCTAGCGGCTACAATGAGCAGTTCTTC	CASSRASGYNEQFF
.	TRBJ2-2	TRBV30	TRBD2	TGTGCCTGGAGATTTCGGCGGGAGGGGGAGCTGTTTTTT	CAWRFRREGELFF
.	TRBJ1-1	TRBV6-2/TRBV6-3	TRBD1	TGTGCCAGCAGTTACTCGAAGGGGGCGTTAGAAGCTTTCTTT	CASSYSKGALEAFF
.	TRBJ1-5	TRBV28	.	TGTGCCAGCAGACCCCTCTCCGTTTTACAGGGCGGTCAGCCCCAGCATTTT	CASRPLSVLQGGQPQHF